What follows are 10 T cell receptor beta chains derived from one specimen sequenced in a study of blood T cell repertoires in COVID-19. The method was immunoSEQ multiplex PCR; TCRdb's version includes in-frame clones alone and lacks a portion of them. In the table there are roughly 430,000 clones, roughly 86% of which are singletons. Sequencing input: PBMCs or T cells enriched from blood (not recorded which). Receptors were obtained from a woman in her forties with acute COVID-19.

This clone came up once. The chain couples TRBV30 to TRBJ1-5, with unresolved D. Germline lookup yields CDR1 GTSNPN and CDR2 SVGIG (reference sequence). Trimming shortened V by 5 bases and J by 5 bases, and 10 bases separated the two germline ends. This CDR3 spans 12 amino acids. CDR3 amino acids: CAWSSRDQPQHF. The CDR3 DNA follows: TGTGCCTGGTCGTCTCGGGATCAGCCCCAGCATTTT.

The rearrangement links TRBV4-1 to TRBJ2-7, with a tentative D call TRBD1 (6 bases). The CDR3 is 19 amino acids. V lost 0 bases to trimming and J lost 0 bases, with 21 bases between them. Germline CDR1 reads MGHRA; CDR2 reads YSYEKL. This CDR3 reads CASSQDRDTETGFSYEQYF. The CDR3 coding sequence is TGCGCCAGCAGCCAAGATCGAGATACCGAGACAGGATTCTCCTACGAGCAGTACTTC.

The genes are TRBV5-1 and TRBJ1-2; D is possibly TRBD1 (5 bases). Trimming removed 2 bases from V and 2 bases from J, with 13 bases in between. The CDR3 runs 15 residues. Germline V gives CDR1 SGHRS, CDR2 YFSETQ. The CDR3 nucleotides read TGCGCCAGCAGCTTCTCAGGGCCCCAAAACTATGGCTACACCTTC. Amino acids: CASSFSGPQNYGYTF.

This chain uses TRBV7-9 with TRBJ1-1, with 7 bases matching TRBD1. CDR1 is SEHNR and CDR2 is FQNEAQ in the germline V gene (reference sequence). The CDR3 sequence is 14 residues long. J gave up 0 bases and V 5 bases, and 3 bases lay outside the gene matches. The CDR3 spells CASSKGQLNTEAFF. The CDR3 bases are TGTGCCAGCAGCAAGGGACAGTTGAACACTGAAGCTTTCTTT.

This sequence joins TRBV7-9 and TRBJ1-1, with a weak D call TRBD1 (5 bases). The CDR3 covers 16 residues. Germline lookup yields CDR1 SEHNR and CDR2 FQNEAQ (reference sequence). Trimming removed 5 bases at V and 1 base at J, with 17 bases between. CDR3 loop: CASSLTNYRKNTEAFF. CDR3 nucleotide sequence: TGTGCCAGCAGCCTTACAAACTACAGGAAGAACACTGAAGCTTTCTTT.

J is TRBJ1-5 and V is TRBV2; 7 bases align to TRBD1. Germline V CDR1 and CDR2: SNHLY, FYNNEI. This CDR3 is built from 15 residues. The V segment lost 5 bases and the J segment 0 bases; nucleotides outside the gene matches: 4. The CDR3 region has the DNA TGTGCCAGCAGTAACAGGGGCGATAGCAATCAGCCCCAGCATTTT. Translation: CASSNRGDSNQPQHF. Complete variable domain (other parts from reference TRBV2 and TRBJ1-5): EPEVTQTPSHQVTQMGQEVILRCVPISNHLYFYWYRQILGQKVEFLVSFYNNEISEKSEIFDDQFSVERPDGSNFTLKIRSTKLEDSAMYFCASSNRGDSNQPQHFGDGTRLSIL.

The chain links TRBV9 to TRBJ1-1, with TRBD1 matching 9 bases. The V segment lost 3 bases and the J segment 10 bases; nucleotides outside the gene matches: 4. CDR1 SGDLS and CDR2 YYNGEE come from the germline V gene. CDR3 length: 12 amino acids. In nucleotides, the CDR3 is TGTGCCAGCAGCGGACAGGGGGTTGGAGCTTTCTTT. Translation gives CASSGQGVGAFF.

This chain uses TRBV2 with TRBJ1-6; D is unclear. CDR3 length: 15 amino acids. CDR1 and CDR2 (germline): SNHLY, FYNNEI. V was shortened by 5 bases and J by 6 bases, with 14 bases between the two germline ends. The CDR3 region is CASSTAVLINSPLHF. The CDR3 DNA reads as TGTGCCAGCAGTACTGCTGTGCTGATTAATTCACCCCTCCACTTT.

The chain is built from TRBV4-1 and TRBJ2-1; a possible D gene is TRBD2 (6 bases). V gave up 4 bases and J gave up 3 bases, with 16 bases separating them. Germline CDR1 and CDR2: MGHRA and YSYEKL. The CDR3 has 16 residues. Written as DNA, the CDR3 is TGCGCCAGCAGCCTGGCAAAGGCGGGGAGCTACAATGAGCAGTTCTTC. It encodes CASSLAKAGSYNEQFF.

The sample holds one count of this clone. The chain recombines TRBV10-2 with TRBJ2-7; 9 bases are shared with TRBD2. CDR1 and CDR2 (germline): WSHSY, SAAADI. V dropped 6 bases and J dropped 1; count of bases not matched to a gene: 4. The CDR3 loop spans 14 amino acids. The CDR3 nucleotides are TGCGCCAGCAGGGGGACTAGCAGTTCCTACGAGCAGTACTTC. Its translation is CASRGTSSSYEQYF.